This T cell receptor beta chain comes out of a study of a mutant IDH1 vaccine in newly diagnosed glioma. In the study overall: Vaccination of patients was performed eight times, in weeks 1, 3, 5, 7, 11, 15, 19 and 23. Patients began vaccination 4-6 weeks after radiotherapy alone, or with temozolomide cycles. Patients previously underwent radiotherapy, temozolomide, or both, and most underwent both. The study's findings and limits: Pseudoprogression appears to have had no connection to changes in top peripheral T cell clonotypes.

Indicated time point: week 23, last vaccination. Vaccinated patients received 300 ug of mutant IDH1 20-mer peptide per dose, with topical imiquimod. To note about this clone: Its antigen remains unknown.

The assay was immunoSEQ multiplex PCR, and TCRdb's table has in-frame clones only and misses some. The sample yields under 45,000 clones, about 91% seen once. Germline V lookup: CDR1 MGHRA, CDR2 YSYEKL. V lost 0 bases and J lost 5; bases outside the gene matches: 10. The CDR3 spans 17 residues. This clonotype originated in a man aged 50 to 59 with glioma. This chain connects TRBV4-1 to TRBJ2-5; 9 nucleotides align to TRBD2. Sequencing used PBMCs, obtained from a glioma patient whose treatment included an IDH1 peptide vaccine. CDR3 protein: CASSQDPGLARQETQYF. In nucleotides, the CDR3 is TGCGCCAGCAGCCAAGACCCAGGACTAGCGCGACAGGAGACCCAGTACTTC.